These 21 T cell receptor beta chains came from one sample sequenced in a study of blood T cell repertoires in COVID-19. Using immunoSEQ multiplex PCR, the repertoire was profiled, and TCRdb retains in-frame clones only, with some absent. This table holds roughly 160,000 clones, around four fifths found once. The sequencing sample was made of peripheral blood. The receptors originated from a woman of 80 years or more with COVID-19, enrolled during active disease.

This clone was counted a single time. CDR3 DNA: TGTGCCAGCAGCTTAGGAGGGGGCGCGGCTAATGAAAAACTGTTTTTT. Translating it yields CASSLGGGAANEKLFF. The chain carries TRBV5-4 and TRBJ1-4, with 7 bases identical to TRBD1. Trimming at V came to 2 bases and at J to 3 bases, leaving 7 bases not matched to a gene. The CDR3 totals 16 residues. The germline V gene has CDR1 SGHNT and CDR2 YYREEE (reference sequence).

This clone has more than one count but fewer than ten. CDR3 bases: TGCGCCAGCAGCTTGATGCCAGGGGGTCAGGCTAATGAAAAACTGTTTTTT. Translation gives CASSLMPGGQANEKLFF. This chain connects TRBV5-1 to TRBJ1-4, with 7 positions matching TRBD1. Germline trimming cut 1 base from V and 3 bases from J; bases unmatched to any gene: 9. Germline V gene sequence: CDR1 SGHRS, CDR2 YFSETQ. This CDR3 spans 17 amino acids.

The gene calls are TRBV18 and TRBJ1-1; D unresolved. Trimming cost V 1 base and J 0 bases, with 18 bases left between them. The CDR3 is 18 amino acids. From germline, CDR1 is KGHSH and CDR2 LQKENI. In DNA, the CDR3 is TGTGCCAGCTCACCACGGTTCGGGCACGCGGGCCTGAACACTGAAGCTTTCTTT. This encodes CASSPRFGHAGLNTEAFF.

This CDR3 reads CASSPGARGGTDTQYF. In nucleotides, the CDR3 is TGTGCCAGCAGCCCTGGGGCACGAGGAGGCACAGATACGCAGTATTTT. This chain uses TRBV5-4 with TRBJ2-3; TRBD1 is a possible D gene (5 bases). V was cut by 4 bases and J by 1 base, with 16 bases left in between. CDR1 is SGHNT and CDR2 is YYREEE in the germline V gene (reference sequence). The CDR3 sequence is 16 residues long.

The J gene is TRBJ2-3, the V gene TRBV5-5; possibly TRBD2 for D (7 bases). The germline V and J ends were trimmed by 3 bases and 3 bases, with 26 bases remaining between them. The germline V gene encodes CDR1 SGHKS and CDR2 YYEKEE (reference sequence). The CDR3 has 19 residues. The CDR3 is CASSSRGGLRGSGTDTQYF. CDR3 coding DNA: TGTGCCAGCAGCTCACGAGGGGGATTACGCGGGAGTGGGACAGATACGCAGTATTTT.

V gene TRBV7-5 combines with J gene TRBJ1-3; the table's D call TRBD1 went unverified against the DNA. TRBV7-5 is flagged as a pseudogene. CDR3 length: 17 amino acids. CDR3 sequence reads: CARSLGGQGQSGNTIYF. For the CDR3, the DNA is TGTGCCAGAAGCTTAGGTGGACAGGGCCAATCTGGAAACACCATATATTTT.

The V gene is TRBV4-1, the J gene TRBJ2-7; D is possibly TRBD2 (6 bases). Per germline, CDR1 MGHRA and CDR2 YSYEKL. The V gene lost 1 base and the J gene lost 5 bases, with 15 bases spanning the gap. CDR3 length equals 15 residues. The CDR3 is CASSQVGGAWDEQYF. The CDR3 DNA is TGCGCCAGCAGCCAAGTAGGAGGGGCGTGGGACGAGCAGTACTTC.

The rearrangement links TRBV6-1 to TRBJ2-5, with D unresolved. With 3 bases removed from V and 5 bases from J, the gap between germline ends came to 19 bases. CDR1 MNHNS and CDR2 SASEGT come from the germline V gene. CDR3 length: 16 residues. The DNA for the CDR3 is TGTGCCAGCAGTGATCCACCAACGACGGGTAGTGAGACCCAGTACTTC. This encodes CASSDPPTTGSETQYF.

This chain uses TRBV5-1 with TRBJ1-4; tentatively, D is TRBD1 (5 bases). V lost 0 bases to trimming and J lost 3 bases, with 9 bases between them. The CDR3 consists of 15 residues. CDR1 and CDR2 (germline): SGHRS, YFSETQ. The CDR3 loop is CASSLATDSNEKLFF. The CDR3 region has the DNA TGCGCCAGCAGCTTGGCGACAGATTCTAATGAAAAACTGTTTTTT. Variable domain in full (rest from reference TRBV5-1 and TRBJ1-4): KAGVTQTPRYLIKTRGQQVTLSCSPISGHRSVSWYQQTPGQGLQFLFEYFSETQRNKGNFPGRFSGRQFSNSRSEMNVSTLELGDSALYLCASSLATDSNEKLFFGSGTQLSVL.

The chain combines TRBV5-1 with TRBJ1-5; 10 positions agree with TRBD1. J gave up 4 bases and V 6 bases, and 7 bases lay outside the gene matches. Germline lookup yields CDR1 SGHRS and CDR2 YFSETQ. The CDR3 runs to 15 residues. The CDR3 nucleotides read TGCGCCAGCAACGAGGGGACAGGGGCGAATCAGCCCCAGCATTTT. Its translation: CASNEGTGANQPQHF.

CDR3 nucleotide sequence: TGTGCCAGCAGCCCCCAGGGGCAGGAAACTGAAGCTTTCTTT. Translating it yields CASSPQGQETEAFF. The V call is TRBV2, the J call TRBJ1-1; D is perhaps TRBD1 (6 bases). CDR3 size: 14 residues. Germline CDR1 reads SNHLY; CDR2 reads FYNNEI. V was pared by 6 bases and J by 5 bases, with 16 bases between. The entire variable domain, with the rest obtained from reference TRBV2 and TRBJ1-1, is as follows: EPEVTQTPSHQVTQMGQEVILRCVPISNHLYFYWYRQILGQKVEFLVSFYNNEISEKSEIFDDQFSVERPDGSNFTLKIRSTKLEDSAMYFCASSPQGQETEAFFGQGTRLTVV.

V gene TRBV6-5 combines with J gene TRBJ1-1; D not resolved. CDR1 is MNHEY, CDR2 SVGAGI, per germline. CDR3 size: 13 residues. Trimming shortened V by 2 bases and J by 10 bases, and 14 bases separated the two germline ends. The CDR3 spells CASSYSLAAGAFF. The CDR3 region has the DNA TGTGCCAGCAGTTACAGCCTCGCAGCGGGAGCTTTCTTT.

The V and J genes are TRBV27 and TRBJ2-2, with 9 bases that match TRBD1. J gave up 6 bases and V 6 bases, and 8 bases lay outside the gene matches. Germline CDR1 MNHEY, CDR2 SMNVEV (reference sequence). The CDR3 runs to 15 residues. For the CDR3, the DNA is TGTGCCAGCAGCCCCGGACAGGGGATCCCCGGGGAGCTGTTTTTT. Translation gives CASSPGQGIPGELFF.

The chain is built from TRBV4-2 and TRBJ2-3; D unclear. The CDR3 sequence is 15 residues long. Trimming stripped 0 bases from V and 0 bases from J, with 7 bases between. The germline CDR1 and CDR2 sequences are LGHNA and YNFKEQ. The CDR3 region is CASSQEQSSTDTQYF. The CDR3 coding sequence is TGTGCCAGCAGCCAAGAACAGAGCAGCACAGATACGCAGTATTTT.

The CDR3: CASIAGKGTEAFF. CDR3 in DNA: TGTGCCAGCATCGCAGGGAAGGGAACTGAAGCTTTCTTT. The V gene is TRBV6-5, the J gene TRBJ1-1; D possibly corresponds to TRBD1 (5 bases). The germline V and J ends were trimmed by 7 bases and 5 bases, with 14 bases remaining between them. Germline-derived CDR1 and CDR2 are MNHEY and SVGAGI. The CDR3 covers 13 residues.

The chain combines TRBV27 with TRBJ2-5; perhaps TRBD1 as D (6 bases). Germline CDR1 MNHEY, CDR2 SMNVEV (reference sequence). The germline V and J ends were trimmed by 5 bases and 2 bases, with 9 bases remaining between them. The CDR3 length is 13 residues. The CDR3: CASSRQAQETQYF. The CDR3 coding sequence is TGTGCCAGCAGTCGACAGGCACAAGAGACCCAGTACTTC.

V and J are TRBV12-3 or TRBV12-4 and TRBJ1-2; D is uncertain. Trimming took off 3 bases at V and 8 bases at J, with 10 bases between the two ends. The CDR3 is 12 residues long. Here the CDR3 reads CASSFLAGGYTF. Written as DNA, the CDR3 is TGTGCCAGCAGTTTTTTAGCTGGGGGCTACACCTTC.

The chain links TRBV28 to TRBJ2-1; TRBD2 matches at 7 bases. The CDR3 is made up of 13 amino acids. CDR1 is MDHEN, CDR2 SYDVKM, per germline. The CDR3 DNA follows: TGTAGGGTAGGAGGAAGCGGGAATATTGAGCAGTTCTTC. Its translation: CRVGGSGNIEQFF.

The chain employs TRBV7-8 and TRBJ2-5; no firm D call. This CDR3 is 15 amino acids long. The V end was cut by 5 bases, the J end by 5 bases, with 18 bases between. Germline V gene data show CDR1 as SGHVS and CDR2 as FQNEAQ. As DNA, the CDR3 is TGTGCCAGCAGCGTTCCGGTTTCCCCTAGGGAGACCCAGTACTTC. This sequence encodes CASSVPVSPRETQYF.

The V gene is TRBV3-1 (or the pseudogene TRBV3-2), the J gene TRBJ1-3; D perhaps matches TRBD1 (5 bases). CDR3 size: 17 residues. CDR1 and CDR2 (germline): LGHDT, YNNKEL (reference sequence). Trimming removed 0 bases from V and 1 base from J, with 13 bases in between. DNA for the CDR3: TGTGCCAGCAGCCAAGATCGGGGGACGCTATCTGGAAACACCATATATTTT. Amino acids: CASSQDRGTLSGNTIYF.

The chain is built from TRBV2 and TRBJ1-1, with D unclear. Trimming left V 2 bases short and J 1 base short, with 5 bases between. CDR3 length: 13 residues. Germline V CDR1 and CDR2: SNHLY, FYNNEI. The CDR3 here is CASSEKRNTEAFF. The CDR3 DNA reads TGTGCCAGCAGTGAAAAGCGGAACACTGAAGCTTTCTTT.